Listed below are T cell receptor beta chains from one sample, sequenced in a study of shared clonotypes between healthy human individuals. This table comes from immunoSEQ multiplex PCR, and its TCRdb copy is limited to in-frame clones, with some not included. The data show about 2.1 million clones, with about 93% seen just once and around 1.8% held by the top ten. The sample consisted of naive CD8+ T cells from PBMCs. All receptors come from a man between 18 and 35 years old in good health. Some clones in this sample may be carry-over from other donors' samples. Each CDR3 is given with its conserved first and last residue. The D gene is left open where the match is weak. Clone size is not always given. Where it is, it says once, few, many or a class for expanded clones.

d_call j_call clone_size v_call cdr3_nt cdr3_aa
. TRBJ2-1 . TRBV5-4 TGTGCCAGCAGCTTGGAACGGGATGAGCAGTTCTTC CASSLERDEQFF
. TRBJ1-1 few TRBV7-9 TGTGCCAGCAGACAAGGTGGCCCGGGCACTGAAGCTTTCTTT CASRQGGPGTEAFF
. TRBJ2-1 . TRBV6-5 TGTGCCAGCTCTACAGGACAGACCCACAATGAGCAGTTCTTC CASSTGQTHNEQFF
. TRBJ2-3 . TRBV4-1 TGCGCCAGCAGCCAAGTCCGGGGAGATACGCAGTATTTT CASSQVRGDTQYF
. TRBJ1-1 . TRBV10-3 TGTGCCACCGACCACCCTGGGGCGAACACTGAAGCTTTCTTT CATDHPGANTEAFF
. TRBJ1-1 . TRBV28 TGTGCCAGCAACTGGGCCTCGGGGGGGAATATGAACACTGAAGCTTTCTTT CASNWASGGNMNTEAFF
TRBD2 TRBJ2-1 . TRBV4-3 TGCGCCAGCAGCCCGTCGGCGGGAGGGTATGAGCAGTTCTTC CASSPSAGGYEQFF
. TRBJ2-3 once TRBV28 TGTGCCAGCAAAAGGGTGGGAGCGATCCCCACAGATACGCAGTATTTT CASKRVGAIPTDTQYF
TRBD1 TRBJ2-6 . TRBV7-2 TGTGCCAGCAGCTCAAGGGGACAGGGGGCGTCTGGGGCCAACGTCCTGACTTTC CASSSRGQGASGANVLTF
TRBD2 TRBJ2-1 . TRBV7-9 TGTGCCAGCAACGTCGGGACTACCTCCTACAATGAGCAGTTCTTC CASNVGTTSYNEQFF
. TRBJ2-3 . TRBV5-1 TGCGCCAGCTTGGGGGCCTTAGAGGATACGCAGTATTTT CASLGALEDTQYF
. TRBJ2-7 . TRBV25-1 TGTGCCACCTCCTGGACGGACACCTACGAGCAGTACTTC CATSWTDTYEQYF
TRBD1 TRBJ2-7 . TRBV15 TGTGCCACCAGCAGAGATGGGACAGCCTCCTACGAGCAGTACTTC CATSRDGTASYEQYF
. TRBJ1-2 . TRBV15 TGTGCCACCAGCAGAGATCTTTCGACAGGAAGCGATGGCTACACCTTC CATSRDLSTGSDGYTF
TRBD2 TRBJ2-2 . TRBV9 TGTGCCAGCAGCCCTCGGACTAGCCCCACCGGGGAGCTGTTTTTT CASSPRTSPTGELFF
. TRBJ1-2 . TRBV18 TGTGCCAGCTCACCAGCGGAGGGGGGGAGCTATGGCTACACCTTC CASSPAEGGSYGYTF